This TCR beta chain was sequenced in a study of cytomegalovirus exposure and HLA in healthy donors. The study, taken as a whole, reports: Highly shared variants forming one cluster were likely a sequencing artifact. When a later analysis compared HLA-associated TCR beta chains with equally common others, the HLA-associated chains turned out to be more clonally expanded and to have lower generation probabilities.

Vbeta (60) and Jbeta (13) primers were used in the PCR. The protocol was immunoSEQ multiplex PCR, while the TCRdb copy is restricted to in-frame clones and leaves out a portion. The table includes about 190,000 clones, 75% to 90% detected once. V shed 2 bases and J shed 4 bases, with 11 bases lying between them. The CDR3 spans 14 residues. Per germline, CDR1 SEHNR and CDR2 FQNEAQ (reference sequence). Points on this clone: Its antigen is still unknown.

Healthy bone marrow donors made up the donors. V is TRBV7-9 and J is TRBJ2-5; D is possibly TRBD1 (6 bases). The specimen was PBMCs. The sequence was obtained from a boy between 2 and 10 years old in good health and CMV-seronegative. The CDR3 DNA follows: TGTGCCAGCAGCTTAATCGAAGGGGGAGAGACCCAGTACTTC. This sequence encodes CASSLIEGGETQYF. Looking up the rest from reference TRBV7-9 and TRBJ2-5 gives the full variable domain: DTGVSQNPRHKITKRGQNVTFRCDPISEHNRLYWYRQTLGQGPEFLTYFQNEAQLEKSRLLSDRFSAERPKGSFSTLEIQRTEQGDSAMYLCASSLIEGGETQYFGPGTRLLVL.